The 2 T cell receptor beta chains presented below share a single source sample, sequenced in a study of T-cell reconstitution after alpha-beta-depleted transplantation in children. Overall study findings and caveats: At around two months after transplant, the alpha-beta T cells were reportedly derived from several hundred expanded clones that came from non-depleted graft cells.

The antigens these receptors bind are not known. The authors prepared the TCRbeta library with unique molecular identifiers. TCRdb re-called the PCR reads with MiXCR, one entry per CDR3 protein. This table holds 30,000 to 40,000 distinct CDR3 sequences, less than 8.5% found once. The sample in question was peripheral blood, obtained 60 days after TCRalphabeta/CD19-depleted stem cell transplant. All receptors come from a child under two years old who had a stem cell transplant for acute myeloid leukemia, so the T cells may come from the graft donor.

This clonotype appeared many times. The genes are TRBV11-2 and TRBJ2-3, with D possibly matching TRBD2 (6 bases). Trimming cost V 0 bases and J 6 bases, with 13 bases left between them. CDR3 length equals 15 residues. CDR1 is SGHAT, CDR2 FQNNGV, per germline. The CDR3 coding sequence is TGTGCCAGCAGCTTAGATCCCGGGGGTGGGGATACGCAGTATTTT. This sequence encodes CASSLDPGGGDTQYF. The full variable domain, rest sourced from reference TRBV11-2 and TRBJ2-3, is EAGVAQSPRYKIIEKRQSVAFWCNPISGHATLYWYQQILGQGPKLLIQFQNNGVVDDSQLPKDRFSAERLKGVDSTLKIQPAKLEDSAVYLCASSLDPGGGDTQYFGPGTRLTVL.

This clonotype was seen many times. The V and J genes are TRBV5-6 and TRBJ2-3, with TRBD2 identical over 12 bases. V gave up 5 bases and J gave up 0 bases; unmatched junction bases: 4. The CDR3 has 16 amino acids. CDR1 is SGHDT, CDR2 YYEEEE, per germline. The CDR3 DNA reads TGTGCCAGCAGACCGACTAGCGGGGGTAGCACAGATACGCAGTATTTT. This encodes CASRPTSGGSTDTQYF.